This is a list of T cell receptor beta chains from one sample in a study of beta chain features in type 1 diabetes. Libraries were prepared by immunoSEQ multiplex PCR; TCRdb keeps only in-frame clonotypes and omits some of them. In the table there are about 930,000 clones, under 20% of which are singletons. Input material: naive CD4+ T cells from blood. The origin of the receptors is a woman aged 18 to 35 in good health. Both conserved end residues are part of each CDR3. The D gene is left open where the match is weak. Some rows mark clone size as missing; the rest say once, few, many or name a class of expanded clone.

length | J | D | V | size | CDR3 | DNA
15 | TRBJ2-1 | TRBD2 | TRBV11-2 | - | CASSFLAGGRYEQFF | TGTGCCAGCAGCTTTCTAGCGGGAGGACGTTATGAGCAGTTCTTC
15 | TRBJ2-3 | - | TRBV7-2 | - | CASSLWERGTDTQYF | TGTGCCAGCAGCTTATGGGAGCGGGGCACAGATACGCAGTATTTT
14 | TRBJ1-5 | - | TRBV19 | - | CASSIRRFEQPQHF | TGTGCCAGTAGTATTCGTAGATTCGAACAGCCCCAGCATTTT
14 | TRBJ2-7 | TRBD1 | TRBV2 | few | CASRAGTGGGEQYF | TGTGCCAGCAGGGCCGGGACAGGGGGCGGCGAGCAGTACTTC
12 | TRBJ1-2 | - | TRBV6-5 | - | CASSESNYGYTF | TGTGCCAGCAGCGAATCTAACTATGGCTACACCTTC
13 | TRBJ1-4 | - | TRBV18 | - | CASSQTENEKLFF | TGTGCCAGCTCACAGACGGAGAATGAAAAACTGTTTTTT
14 | TRBJ1-1 | TRBD1 | TRBV5-1 | few | CASSLQGVNTEAFF | TGCGCCAGCAGCTTGCAGGGGGTGAACACTGAAGCTTTCTTT
16 | TRBJ2-5 | - | TRBV18 | few | CASSPPTGANQETQYF | TGTGCCAGCTCACCACCGACCGGGGCAAACCAAGAGACCCAGTACTTC
11 | TRBJ2-1 | - | TRBV20-1 | few | CSASEGHEQFF | TGCAGTGCTAGCGAGGGGCATGAGCAGTTCTTC
14 | TRBJ2-5 | - | TRBV28 | - | CASRRVAHQETQYF | TGTGCCAGCAGGAGGGTAGCGCACCAAGAGACCCAGTACTTC
15 | TRBJ2-1 | - | TRBV7-8 | - | CASSLARASRNEQFF | TGTGCCAGCAGCTTAGCCCGGGCGTCTCGGAATGAGCAGTTCTTC
16 | TRBJ2-1 | TRBD2 | TRBV9 | - | CASTRAGGSTYNEQFF | TGTGCCAGCACTCGAGCGGGAGGGTCGACCTACAATGAGCAGTTCTTC
14 | TRBJ2-1 | - | TRBV4-1 | - | CASSHPDFYNEQFF | TGCGCCAGCAGCCACCCGGACTTCTACAATGAGCAGTTCTTC
13 | TRBJ1-2 | - | TRBV28 | - | CASSTANRYGYTF | TGTGCCAGTTCGACAGCGAACCGCTATGGCTACACCTTC
17 | TRBJ1-2 | TRBD1 | TRBV5-4 | - | CASSPGPGQGSSGGYTF | TGCGCCAGCAGCCCGGGACCGGGACAGGGAAGTTCGGGTGGCTACACCTTC
16 | TRBJ2-3 | TRBD2 | TRBV4-3 | - | CASSQVLAGGTDTQYF | TGCGCCAGCAGCCAAGTACTAGCGGGAGGCACAGATACGCAGTATTTT
16 | TRBJ2-1 | - | TRBV5-1 | - | CASSSGGTSSYNEQFF | TGCGCCAGCAGCTCGGGCGGGACGAGCTCCTACAATGAGCAGTTCTTC
13 | TRBJ2-1 | TRBD2 | TRBV29-1 | few | CSVEGLAGDEQFF | TGCAGCGTTGAGGGACTAGCGGGGGACGAGCAGTTCTTC
17 | TRBJ2-7 | TRBD2 | TRBV4-3 | - | CASSQDSGLAGGREQYF | TGCGCCAGCAGCCAAGATTCCGGACTAGCGGGAGGTCGTGAGCAGTACTTC
13 | TRBJ2-3 | - | TRBV7-2 | - | CASSLVFTDTQYF | TGTGCCAGCAGCTTAGTGTTCACAGATACGCAGTATTTT
14 | TRBJ2-3 | - | TRBV28 | - | CASSLQGEGGTQYF | TGTGCCAGCAGTTTACAGGGTGAGGGTGGTACGCAGTATTTT
15 | TRBJ2-1 | TRBD2 | TRBV18 | - | CASSGLAGPYNEQFF | TGTGCCAGCTCCGGACTAGCGGGACCCTACAATGAGCAGTTCTTC
12 | TRBJ1-2 | - | TRBV2 | few | CASSLENYGYTF | TGTGCCAGCAGTTTAGAGAACTATGGCTACACCTTC
12 | TRBJ1-5 | - | TRBV25-1 | - | CASSDRGQPQHF | TGTGCCAGCAGTGATAGAGGGCAGCCCCAGCATTTT
16 | TRBJ2-7 | - | TRBV28 | - | CASNPRGTGGYYEQYF | TGTGCCAGCAACCCAAGGGGCACGGGTGGGTACTACGAGCAGTACTTC
16 | TRBJ2-1 | TRBD1 | TRBV15 | few | CATSRGDRWYYNEQFF | TGTGCCACCAGCAGAGGGGACAGGTGGTACTACAATGAGCAGTTCTTC
12 | TRBJ1-2 | - | TRBV7-2 | - | CASSSATVGYTF | TGTGCCAGCAGCTCGGCGACAGTTGGCTACACCTTC
15 | TRBJ2-7 | TRBD2 | TRBV10-2 | - | CASFPSLAGTYEQYF | TGCGCCAGCTTCCCGAGCCTAGCGGGAACCTACGAGCAGTACTTC
13 | TRBJ2-3 | - | TRBV7-9 | - | CASSPTAVDTQYF | TGTGCCAGCAGTCCCACCGCGGTAGATACGCAGTATTTT
12 | TRBJ2-5 | - | TRBV14 | few | CASSQNQETQYF | TGTGCCAGCAGCCAAAATCAAGAGACCCAGTACTTC
14 | TRBJ2-7 | TRBD1 | TRBV7-2 | - | CASSLSGQSYEQYF | TGTGCCAGCAGCTTATCGGGACAGTCCTACGAGCAGTACTTC